One sample yielded the 11 T cell receptor beta chains listed below, sequenced in a study of CD8 T cells in Susac syndrome. After extraction with the RNeasy kit, about 0.5 to 1 ug of the RNA was reverse transcribed using random hexamers. TCRdb recomputed calls from the immunoSEQ multiplex PCR reads with MiXCR, one row per CDR3 protein. The sample consists of around 270,000 distinct CDR3 sequences, approximately 89% of them appearing once. The material sequenced was CD8+ T cells from PBMCs. The receptor source for this set is a human donor with multiple sclerosis.

The chain has TRBV9 and TRBJ2-6; the D is unclear. V was cut by 3 bases and J by 5 bases, with 15 bases left in between. The CDR3 contains 16 residues. Germline assignment: CDR1 SGDLS and CDR2 YYNGEE. The CDR3 spells CASSGGALARANVLTF. CDR3 in DNA: TGTGCCAGCAGCGGAGGTGCGCTTGCTAGGGCCAACGTCCTGACTTTC.

The V and J genes are TRBV30 and TRBJ2-7; TRBD1 might be the D (6 bases). Trimming removed 2 bases from V and 5 bases from J, with 19 bases in between. The germline V gene has CDR1 GTSNPN and CDR2 SVGIG (reference sequence). The CDR3 runs 15 residues. The CDR3 nucleotides are TGTGCCTGGAGTACCTTAGGCCTGGGGGCCGACGAGCAGTACTTC. Its protein product is CAWSTLGLGADEQYF.

In nucleotides, the CDR3 is TGTGCCACCAGTGATTTGGCCCCCGGGCGGCCTGATACGCAGTATTTT. Translating it yields CATSDLAPGRPDTQYF. This rearrangement joins TRBV24-1 to TRBJ2-3; no reliable D call. V dropped 0 bases and J dropped 6 bases, with 15 bases sitting between them. The V gene's germline CDR1 is KGHDR and CDR2 SFDVKD. This CDR3 spans 16 amino acids.

The V and J genes are TRBV5-1 and TRBJ2-1; D is perhaps TRBD2 (5 bases). CDR1 is SGHRS, CDR2 YFSETQ, per germline. Trimming took off 0 bases at V and 8 bases at J, with 15 bases between the two ends. The CDR3 loop spans 15 amino acids. This CDR3 is CASSLGETPADEQFF. The CDR3 DNA sequence: TGCGCCAGCAGCTTGGGGGAGACTCCGGCGGATGAGCAGTTCTTC.

The chain links TRBV7-3 to TRBJ2-1, with 7 bases that match TRBD2. The CDR3 runs to 14 residues. V lost 9 bases and J lost 6; bases outside the gene matches: 11. The germline gives CDR1 SGHTA, CDR2 FQGTGA. The CDR3 sequence: CASAAGAVGNEQFF. The DNA for the CDR3 is TGTGCCAGTGCGGCGGGAGCAGTGGGCAATGAGCAGTTCTTC.

This clonotype was counted once. The V gene is TRBV4-3, the J gene TRBJ1-4; 8 bases are shared with TRBD1. Germline V gives CDR1 LGHNA, CDR2 YSLEER. V shed 3 bases and J 8 bases; nucleotides not matched to a gene: 8. CDR3 size: 15 residues. CDR3 nucleotides: TGCGCCAGCAGCCATGGTACCGGGACAGGAGAAAAACTGTTTTTT. Protein sequence: CASSHGTGTGEKLFF.

This clonotype was counted once. The rearrangement links TRBV28 to TRBJ1-5, with no clear D. Germline lookup yields CDR1 MDHEN and CDR2 SYDVKM. CDR3 length equals 13 residues. Trimming shortened V by 3 bases and J by 9 bases, and 12 bases separated the two germline ends. In DNA form, the CDR3 reads TGTGCCAGCAGTTTGAACACTCGGGGGCCCCAGCATTTT. Encoded protein: CASSLNTRGPQHF.

The chain combines TRBV6-2 or TRBV6-3 with TRBJ2-5; no definite D call. Trimming stripped 1 base from V and 4 bases from J, with 13 bases between. Germline V gene sequence: CDR1 MNHEY, CDR2 SVGEGT. The length of the CDR3 is 15 residues. CDR3 in amino acids: CASSYLGITRETQYF. In DNA form, the CDR3 reads TGTGCCAGCAGTTACTTGGGAATTACGAGAGAGACCCAGTACTTC.

V and J are TRBV15 and TRBJ2-3; no clear D. Germline V lookup: CDR1 LNHNV, CDR2 YYDKDF (reference sequence). CDR3 length: 15 residues. V was trimmed by 1 base and J by 1 base, leaving 9 bases between them. CDR3 nucleotides: TGTGCCACCAGCAGAGGGGGTGAGGGCACAGATACGCAGTATTTT. This gives the protein CATSRGGEGTDTQYF.

J is TRBJ2-3 and V is TRBV4-3; 8 bases match TRBD2. Germline values: CDR1 LGHNA, CDR2 YSLEER. The V and J ends lost 1 base and 2 bases, in that order; junction bases with no gene match: 8. This CDR3 comprises 17 residues. The DNA for the CDR3 is TGCGCCAGCAGCCAAGCTGGGGGCGGGGGGAACACAGATACGCAGTATTTT. This sequence encodes CASSQAGGGGNTDTQYF.

The CDR3 here is CASSFSSGPLDTGELFF. The CDR3 DNA is TGTGCCAGCAGTTTTTCTAGCGGACCCTTGGACACCGGGGAGCTGTTTTTT. The chain carries TRBV5-6 and TRBJ2-2; 7 bases agree with TRBD2. V gave up 5 bases and J gave up 3 bases; unmatched junction bases: 13. The CDR3 has 17 amino acids. The germline V gene encodes CDR1 SGHDT and CDR2 YYEEEE.